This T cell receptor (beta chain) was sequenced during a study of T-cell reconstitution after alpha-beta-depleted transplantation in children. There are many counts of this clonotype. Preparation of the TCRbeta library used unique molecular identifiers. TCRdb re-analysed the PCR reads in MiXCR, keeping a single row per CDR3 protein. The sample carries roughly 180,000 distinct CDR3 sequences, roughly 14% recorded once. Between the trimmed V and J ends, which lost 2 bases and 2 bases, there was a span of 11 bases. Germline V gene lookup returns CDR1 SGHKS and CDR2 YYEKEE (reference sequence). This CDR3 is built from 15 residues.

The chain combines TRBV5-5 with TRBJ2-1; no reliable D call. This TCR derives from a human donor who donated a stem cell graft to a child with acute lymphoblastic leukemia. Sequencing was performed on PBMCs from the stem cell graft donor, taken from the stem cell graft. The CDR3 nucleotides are TGTGCCAGCAGCTTCTTCCTAGATCCCTACAATGAGCAGTTCTTC. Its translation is CASSFFLDPYNEQFF. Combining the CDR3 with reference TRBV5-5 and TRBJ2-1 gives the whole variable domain DAGVTQSPTHLIKTRGQQVTLRCSPISGHKSVSWYQQVLGQGPQFIFQYYEKEERGRGNFPDRFSARQFPNYSSELNVNALLLGDSALYLCASSFFLDPYNEQFFGPGTRLTVL.